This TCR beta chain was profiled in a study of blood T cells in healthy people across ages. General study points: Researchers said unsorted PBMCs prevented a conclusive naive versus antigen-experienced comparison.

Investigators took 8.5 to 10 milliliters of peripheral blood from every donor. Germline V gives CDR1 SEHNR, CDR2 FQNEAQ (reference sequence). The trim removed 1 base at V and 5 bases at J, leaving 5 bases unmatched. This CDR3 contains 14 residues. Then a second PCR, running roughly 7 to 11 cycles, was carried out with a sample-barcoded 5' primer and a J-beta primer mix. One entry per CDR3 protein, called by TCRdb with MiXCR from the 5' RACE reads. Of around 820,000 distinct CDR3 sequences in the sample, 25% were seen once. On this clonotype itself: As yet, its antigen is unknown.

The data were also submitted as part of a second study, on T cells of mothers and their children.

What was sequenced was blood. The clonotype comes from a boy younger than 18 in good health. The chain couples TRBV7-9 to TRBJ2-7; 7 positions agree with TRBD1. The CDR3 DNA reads TGTGCCAGCAGCTTAGAGGGACAGCTCCACGAGCAGTACTTC. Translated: CASSLEGQLHEQYF. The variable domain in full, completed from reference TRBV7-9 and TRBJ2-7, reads DTGVSQNPRHKITKRGQNVTFRCDPISEHNRLYWYRQTLGQGPEFLTYFQNEAQLEKSRLLSDRFSAERPKGSFSTLEIQRTEQGDSAMYLCASSLEGQLHEQYFGPGTRLTVT.